A single sample is the source of the 25 T cell receptor beta chains below, sequenced in a study of blood T cell repertoires in COVID-19. TCRdb's copy holds only in-frame clones and misses some; the assay was immunoSEQ multiplex PCR. The table lists roughly 220,000 clones, 88% of them singletons. The sequenced sample consisted of PBMCs or T cells enriched from blood (not recorded which). The receptor set was obtained from a woman aged 45-65 years with acute COVID-19.

The rearrangement joins TRBV28 to TRBJ1-4; the match to TRBD1 covers 7 bases. The trim removed 8 bases at V and 6 bases at J, leaving 9 bases unmatched. This CDR3 has 14 amino acids. Per germline, CDR1 MDHEN and CDR2 SYDVKM. The CDR3 sequence: CASGSPGTDEKLFF. CDR3 bases: TGTGCCAGCGGGTCCCCCGGGACAGATGAAAAACTGTTTTTT.

The rearrangement joins TRBV9 to TRBJ2-7; 7 bases are a match to TRBD1. CDR3 length: 13 residues. Per germline, CDR1 SGDLS and CDR2 YYNGEE. The trim removed 4 bases at V and 0 bases at J, leaving 1 base unmatched. CDR3 residues: CASSPGGSYEQYF. The DNA of the CDR3 is TGTGCCAGCAGCCCAGGGGGCTCCTACGAGCAGTACTTC.

V gene TRBV5-1 combines with J gene TRBJ2-2, with D perhaps matching TRBD2 (5 bases). Trimming cost V 2 bases and J 7 bases, with 12 bases left between them. The CDR3 spans 14 residues. In germline, CDR1 is SGHRS, CDR2 YFSETQ. The DNA of the CDR3 is TGCGCCAGCAGCTTTAGGCAGCGGAGCGGGGAGCTGTTTTTT. This gives the protein CASSFRQRSGELFF.

V gene TRBV7-3 combines with J gene TRBJ2-5; 9 nucleotides align to TRBD2. Germline V CDR1 and CDR2: SGHTA, FQGTGA. With 1 base clipped from V and 2 bases from J, the junction kept 8 bases outside the gene matches. This CDR3 has 17 amino acids. The CDR3 coding sequence is TGTGCCAGCAGCTTAAGGTCGAGAGCGGGAGGACAAGAGACCCAGTACTTC. As protein: CASSLRSRAGGQETQYF.

This clone was recorded once. One junction end does not reproduce the germline sequence, and a read error may be involved. Other DNA sequences in the same sample also yield this CDR3. The chain uses TRBV7-2 and TRBJ2-3; weak D call: TRBD2 (9 bases). Germline V gene sequence: CDR1 SGHTA, CDR2 FQGNSA. The CDR3 has 14 amino acids. CDR3 in amino acids: CPSRGREGRDTQYF. The CDR3 region has the DNA TGTCCCAGCAGGGGGCGGGAGGGGAGGGATACGCAGTATTTT.

The chain recombines TRBV28 with TRBJ1-1; D remains unclear. Germline CDR1 MDHEN, CDR2 SYDVKM. The V gene lost 6 bases and the J gene lost 1 base, with 12 bases spanning the gap. CDR3 size: 14 residues. CDR3 sequence reads: CASRAAHKNTEAFF. The CDR3 bases are TGTGCCAGCAGGGCCGCTCACAAGAACACTGAAGCTTTCTTT.

The chain recombines TRBV28 with TRBJ2-7; D not resolved. The CDR3 has 13 amino acids. The ends were cut back, 1 base at V and 6 bases at J, with 10 bases in the middle. Germline V gives CDR1 MDHEN, CDR2 SYDVKM. CDR3 protein: CASSLLIAREQYF. DNA for the CDR3: TGTGCCAGCAGTTTATTAATAGCCCGCGAGCAGTACTTC. The full variable domain, completed using reference TRBV28 and TRBJ2-7, is DVKVTQSSRYLVKRTGEKVFLECVQDMDHENMFWYRQDPGLGLRLIYFSYDVKMKEKGDIPEGYSVSREKKERFSLILESASTNQTSMYLCASSLLIAREQYFGPGTRLTVT.

The chain combines TRBV19 with TRBJ2-3; a possible D gene is TRBD1 (6 bases). The CDR3 length is 14 residues. CDR1 is LNHDA and CDR2 is SQIVND in the germline V gene (reference sequence). Trimming removed 6 bases at V and 6 bases at J, with 16 bases between. The CDR3 nucleotides read TGTGCCAGTAGCGCAGGGCTGAGGGGGGATACGCAGTATTTT. This gives the protein CASSAGLRGDTQYF.

The chain links TRBV6-2 or TRBV6-3 to TRBJ2-3; 7 nucleotides match TRBD1. Germline loops: CDR1 MNHEY, CDR2 SVGEGT. CDR3 length equals 16 residues. Germline trimming cut 7 bases from V and 0 bases from J; bases unmatched to any gene: 10. The DNA for the CDR3 is TGTGCCAGCATCCCGACGGGACAGCAAAGCACAGATACGCAGTATTTT. This codes for CASIPTGQQSTDTQYF.

CDR3 loop: CASSSIGLAGETQYF. In DNA form, the CDR3 reads TGTGCCAGCAGTTCTATTGGACTAGCGGGGGAGACCCAGTACTTC. The chain links TRBV14 to TRBJ2-5; 12 bases align to TRBD2. J lost 5 bases, V lost 6 bases, and 7 bases had no gene match. The CDR3 contains 15 residues. Looked up from germline, CDR1 is SGHDN and CDR2 is FVKESK.

The CDR3 sequence: CASSFTGVDYGYTF. CDR3 nucleotide sequence: TGTGCCAGCAGTTTCACAGGGGTTGACTATGGCTACACCTTC. The chain combines TRBV27 with TRBJ1-2, with 7 bases aligning to TRBD1. The CDR3 runs to 14 residues. The germline gives CDR1 MNHEY, CDR2 SMNVEV (reference sequence). V was pared by 3 bases and J by 3 bases, with 4 bases of the junction left unmatched.

This chain uses TRBV27 with TRBJ2-1, with 12 bases that match TRBD1. The CDR3 totals 16 residues. V gave up 4 bases and J gave up 9 bases; unmatched junction bases: 10. Germline values: CDR1 MNHEY, CDR2 SMNVEV (reference sequence). CDR3 nucleotides: TGTGCCAGCAGTTATCTCACGGGACAGGGGGCGCGTGAGCAGTTCTTC. This gives the protein CASSYLTGQGAREQFF.

This clone was counted ten times or more. The V call is TRBV29-1, the J call TRBJ2-2, with D possibly being TRBD2 (6 bases). Germline V CDR1 and CDR2: SQVTM, ANQGSEA. The CDR3 has 13 residues. V was pared by 7 bases and J by 6 bases, with 15 bases between. The CDR3 reads CSAGTPPAGELFF. The DNA of the CDR3 is TGCAGCGCTGGGACTCCCCCCGCCGGGGAGCTGTTTTTT.

This chain links TRBV6-5 with TRBJ1-3; a possible D gene is TRBD1 (5 bases). This CDR3 contains 15 residues. The germline gives CDR1 MNHEY, CDR2 SVGAGI. Trimming removed 5 bases from V and 0 bases from J, with 11 bases in between. The CDR3 spells CASSPNRFSGNTIYF. DNA of the CDR3: TGTGCCAGCAGTCCAAACAGGTTCTCTGGAAACACCATATATTTT.

The chain is built from TRBV3-1 (or the pseudogene TRBV3-2) and TRBJ1-2; tentative D call: TRBD1 (5 bases). The CDR3 length is 13 residues. The germline V gene encodes CDR1 LGHDT and CDR2 YNNKEL (reference sequence). V was clipped by 10 bases and J by 4 bases, with 16 bases between them. The CDR3 region has the DNA TGTGCCACCCACAGGTTGGGTGGCTATGGCTACACCTTC. It encodes CATHRLGGYGYTF.

The rearrangement uses TRBV30 and TRBJ2-6, with D possibly matching TRBD1 (6 bases). V dropped 7 bases and J dropped 0 bases, with 19 bases sitting between them. The CDR3 contains 17 residues. From germline, CDR1 is GTSNPN and CDR2 SVGIG (reference sequence). The CDR3 loop reads CAYSDSLISSGANVLTF. CDR3 DNA: TGTGCCTACTCGGACAGCCTCATCTCCTCTGGGGCCAACGTCCTGACTTTC.

The rearrangement links TRBV7-9 to TRBJ2-3; TRBD1 might be the D (6 bases). CDR1 is SEHNR and CDR2 is FQNEAQ in the germline V gene (reference sequence). The CDR3 runs to 15 residues. The V and J ends lost 5 bases and 6 bases respectively, with 18 bases between them. CDR3 coding DNA: TGTGCCAGCAGCCAACTAGGGGGAAGCCAGGATACGCAGTATTTT. The encoded protein is CASSQLGGSQDTQYF. Full variable domain (remainder filled in from reference TRBV7-9 and TRBJ2-3): DTGVSQNPRHKITKRGQNVTFRCDPISEHNRLYWYRQTLGQGPEFLTYFQNEAQLEKSRLLSDRFSAERPKGSFSTLEIQRTEQGDSAMYLCASSQLGGSQDTQYFGPGTRLTVL.

The rearrangement links TRBV28 to TRBJ1-6; 11 bases are a match to TRBD1. This CDR3 region has 15 residues. Germline trimming cut 5 bases from V and 7 bases from J; bases unmatched to any gene: 4. CDR1 MDHEN and CDR2 SYDVKM come from the germline V gene. The CDR3 loop reads CASSAGQGDNSPLHF. As DNA, the CDR3 is TGTGCCAGCAGTGCGGGACAGGGGGACAATTCACCCCTCCACTTT.

The sample holds a few counts of this clone. J is TRBJ2-7 and V is TRBV18; 10 bases map to TRBD1. Per the germline V gene, CDR1 is KGHSH and CDR2 is LQKENI. The CDR3 is 16 amino acids. V gave up 2 bases and J gave up 7 bases; unmatched junction bases: 11. The CDR3 protein is CASSPSSPGQGWEQYF. The CDR3, as DNA: TGTGCCAGCTCACCATCTAGCCCGGGACAGGGGTGGGAGCAGTACTTC.

This chain joins TRBV5-5 and TRBJ2-7, with 7 nucleotides matching TRBD2. CDR3 length equals 13 residues. The germline V gene has CDR1 SGHKS and CDR2 YYEKEE (reference sequence). V shed 1 base, J shed 2 bases, and the junction held 0 bases outside the gene matches. The CDR3 reads CASSLREAYEQYF. The DNA of the CDR3 is TGTGCCAGCAGCTTGCGGGAGGCCTACGAGCAGTACTTC.

The chain uses TRBV7-9 and TRBJ2-1; D gene ambiguous. The CDR3 is 13 amino acids. CDR1 SEHNR and CDR2 FQNEAQ come from the germline V gene (reference sequence). V dropped 6 bases and J dropped 4 bases, with 10 bases sitting between them. The CDR3 DNA reads TGTGCCAGCAGGATGCAGTCTTACAATGAGCAGTTCTTC. This sequence encodes CASRMQSYNEQFF.

This clone has a single count. The CDR3 DNA reads as TGTGCCAGCAGCTTGTCGAGAGACAGCTACGAGCAGTACTTC. This gives the protein CASSLSRDSYEQYF. V usage is TRBV5-6 and J usage is TRBJ2-7; weak D call: TRBD1 (5 bases). Trimming shortened V by 1 base and J by 3 bases, and 11 bases separated the two germline ends. The CDR3 spans 14 residues. Germline values: CDR1 SGHDT, CDR2 YYEEEE.

This chain joins TRBV19 and TRBJ2-3; 8 nucleotides match TRBD1. The CDR3 is 16 amino acids. Germline CDR1 is LNHDA and CDR2 is SQIVND (reference sequence). With 2 bases clipped from V and 3 bases from J, the junction kept 7 bases outside the gene matches. CDR3 sequence reads: CASSIMAGGWTDTQYF. CDR3 in DNA: TGTGCCAGTAGTATAATGGCAGGGGGCTGGACAGATACGCAGTATTTT.

A few counts support this clone. The chain links TRBV30 to TRBJ1-2, with unresolved D. V lost 3 bases to trimming and J lost 5 bases, with 10 bases between them. Germline-derived CDR1 and CDR2 are GTSNPN and SVGIG (reference sequence). The CDR3 contains 12 residues. CDR3 in DNA: TGTGCCTGGAGCGGGGAGGCGTATGGCTACACCTTC. It yields the protein CAWSGEAYGYTF. The full variable domain, in which reference TRBV30 and TRBJ1-2 provide the parts outside the CDR3, is SQTIHQWPATLVQPVGSPLSLECTVEGTSNPNLYWYRQAAGRGLQLLFYSVGIGQISSEVPQNLSASRPQDRQFILSSKKLLLSDSGFYLCAWSGEAYGYTFGSGTRLTVV.

V usage is TRBV4-2 and J usage is TRBJ2-3; D gene unclear. The CDR3 spans 13 residues. Germline V gene data show CDR1 as LGHNA and CDR2 as YNFKEQ. V shed 0 bases and J shed 5 bases, with 6 bases lying between them. CDR3: CASSQDPGDTQYF. CDR3 DNA sequence: TGTGCCAGCAGCCAAGATCCGGGAGATACGCAGTATTTT.